What follows are 24 T cell receptor beta chains derived from one specimen sequenced in a study of CD8+ T cells in alopecia areata (dated by TCRdb to 2017 to 2018). The library was built by means of the immunoSEQ multiplex PCR assay. RNA was extracted from all samples and reverse transcribed into cDNA, which served as template for TCR sequencing. The table was pulled from immuneACCESS by TCRdb, which kept in-frame rearrangements only. Such tables lose some clones; where checked, under half of the loss comes from unresolved V genes, and the rest has no known cause. The sample table holds some 200,000 clones, of which over 40% were seen once. Over 2% of the sample comes from the top ten. The treatment or condition label of this sample denotes: oral pan-JAK inhibitor, 5-10 mg twice daily. Sequenced here: CD4+ T cells sorted from blood, sampled around week 37, from a patient treated with tofacitinib. The source is a human donor with alopecia areata.

The J gene is TRBJ2-2, the V gene TRBV29-1, with D unresolved. Germline assignment: CDR1 SQVTM and CDR2 ANQGSEA. This CDR3 has 13 amino acids. V dropped 4 bases and J dropped 7 bases, with 13 bases sitting between them. CDR3 in amino acids: CSVGRRWDGELFF. The CDR3 DNA follows: TGCAGCGTTGGTAGGCGGTGGGACGGGGAGCTGTTTTTT.

V gene TRBV29-1 combines with J gene TRBJ2-7; TRBD1 matches 7 bases. This CDR3 has 12 residues. Trimming took 8 bases from V and 2 from J; bases not matched to a gene: 6. Germline CDR1 and CDR2: SQVTM and ANQGSEA. CDR3 coding DNA: TGCAGCACCCAGACAGGGACCTACGAGCAGTACTTC. It translates to CSTQTGTYEQYF.

The chain couples TRBV29-1 to TRBJ1-1, with D perhaps matching TRBD1 (6 bases). Germline V gene data show CDR1 as SQVTM and CDR2 as ANQGSEA. Trimming removed 8 bases at V and 0 bases at J, with 13 bases between. The CDR3 is 13 residues long. The CDR3 protein is CSMRRTVNTEAFF. The CDR3 DNA is TGCAGCATGCGTCGGACAGTGAACACTGAAGCTTTCTTT.

This chain uses TRBV14 with TRBJ1-2, with D possibly TRBD1 on 6 matching bases. Germline-derived CDR1 and CDR2 are SGHDN and FVKESK. V shed 4 bases and J shed 2 bases, with 8 bases lying between them. The CDR3 has 13 residues. CDR3 protein: CASSPQGNYGYTF. CDR3 DNA: TGTGCCAGCAGCCCCCAGGGGAACTATGGCTACACCTTC.

The chain employs TRBV29-1 and TRBJ2-1; D is perhaps TRBD1 or TRBD2 (5 bases each). Germline lookup yields CDR1 SQVTM and CDR2 ANQGSEA. V lost 7 bases to trimming and J lost 8 bases, with 9 bases between them. The CDR3 is 10 residues long. CDR3 nucleotide sequence: TGCAGCGGAGGGGCACATGAGCAGTTCTTC. Its translation: CSGGAHEQFF.

The chain is built from TRBV2 and TRBJ1-4; D gene ambiguous. The CDR3 runs 16 residues. Germline lookup yields CDR1 SNHLY and CDR2 FYNNEI. V shed 5 bases and J shed 6 bases, with 19 bases lying between them. The DNA for the CDR3 is TGTGCCAGCAGTCCTCCCGACCGCCGGGCGGATGAAAAACTGTTTTTT. This sequence encodes CASSPPDRRADEKLFF.

V usage is TRBV5-1 and J usage is TRBJ1-1, with D maybe TRBD1 (5 bases). This CDR3 is 15 amino acids long. Germline CDR1 and CDR2: SGHRS and YFSETQ. Deletions cut 4 bases from V and 2 bases from J, with 15 bases between. The CDR3 DNA reads TGCGCCAGCAGCCTCGGGCAGAGGGGAAACACTGAAGCTTTCTTT. This gives the protein CASSLGQRGNTEAFF.

V and J are TRBV10-3 and TRBJ1-5, with 7 bases fitting TRBD1. CDR3 length equals 15 residues. The J segment lost 4 bases and the V segment lost 3 bases, leaving 6 bases of the junction unmatched. CDR1 is ENHRY and CDR2 is SYGVKD in the germline V gene. CDR3 DNA: TGTGCCATCAGTGATTTTAAGGGACAGAATCAGCCCCAGCATTTT. Translation gives CAISDFKGQNQPQHF.

Of note for this clone: Other DNA sequences of this sample code for an identical CDR3. The chain links TRBV6-6 to TRBJ2-3; D gene unclear. The germline gives CDR1 MNHNY, CDR2 SVGAGI (reference sequence). This CDR3 spans 13 amino acids. Trimming cost V 2 bases and J 1 base, with 4 bases left between them. DNA for the CDR3: TGTGCCAGCAGTTACCGTGGCACAGATACGCAGTATTTT. Amino acids: CASSYRGTDTQYF.

This chain joins TRBV18 and TRBJ2-4, with D tentatively TRBD1 (5 bases). Trimming took off 3 bases at V and 6 bases at J, with 15 bases between the two ends. Germline loops: CDR1 KGHSH, CDR2 LQKENI. The CDR3 extends over 15 amino acids. Written as DNA, the CDR3 is TGTGCCAGCTCACCTCTCAGGGCAGTTGTAAACATTCAGTACTTC. Amino acids: CASSPLRAVVNIQYF. Full variable domain (remainder filled in from reference TRBV18 and TRBJ2-4): NAGVMQNPRHLVRRRGQEARLRCSPMKGHSHVYWYRQLPEEGLKFMVYLQKENIIDESGMPKERFSAEFPKEGPSILRIQQVVRGDSAAYFCASSPLRAVVNIQYFGAGTRLSVL.

As concerns this clone: In the same sample, other DNA sequences code for this CDR3. The CDR3 sequence is CASSEASYEQYF. The CDR3 DNA sequence: TGTGCCAGCAGTGAAGCCTCCTACGAGCAGTACTTC. The chain has TRBV2 and TRBJ2-7, with D uncertain. This CDR3 spans 12 amino acids. Germline-derived CDR1 and CDR2 are SNHLY and FYNNEI. V gave up 0 bases and J gave up 0 bases, with 0 bases separating them.

The chain combines TRBV7-9 with TRBJ1-1; D not certain. CDR1 SEHNR and CDR2 FQNEAQ come from the germline V gene (reference sequence). Trimming removed 5 bases from V and 0 bases from J, with 16 bases in between. The CDR3 has 16 residues. The CDR3 DNA reads as TGTGCCAGCAGCCCAACCCCCCGGGTCCTGAACACTGAAGCTTTCTTT. It yields the protein CASSPTPRVLNTEAFF.

The chain employs TRBV29-1 and TRBJ1-3, with D unresolved. The CDR3 sequence is 15 residues long. The germline V and J ends were trimmed by 4 bases and 4 bases, with 17 bases remaining between them. Germline values: CDR1 SQVTM, CDR2 ANQGSEA. The CDR3 here is CSVGARTPTGNTIYF. The CDR3 DNA follows: TGCAGCGTTGGGGCAAGGACCCCAACAGGAAACACCATATATTTT.

This chain links TRBV4-2 with TRBJ1-5; D unresolved. V lost 3 bases and J 2 bases, leaving 11 bases between the germline ends. The germline V gene has CDR1 LGHNA and CDR2 YNFKEQ. CDR3 length: 15 amino acids. This CDR3 is CASSHGENGNQPQHF. CDR3 nucleotide sequence: TGTGCCAGCAGCCATGGGGAGAATGGCAATCAGCCCCAGCATTTT.

The chain is built from TRBV7-2 and TRBJ2-2, with a possible D match to TRBD1 (6 bases). CDR3 length: 14 residues. CDR1 SGHTA and CDR2 FQGNSA come from the germline V gene. V was shortened by 6 bases and J by 4 bases, with 12 bases between the two germline ends. For the CDR3, the DNA is TGTGCCAGCAGACCGGACAGAGTCACCGGGGAGCTGTTTTTT. Its protein product is CASRPDRVTGELFF.

This clone has just a few counts. This chain connects TRBV30 to TRBJ2-1; D gene unclear. Germline CDR1 GTSNPN, CDR2 SVGIG (reference sequence). V lost 0 bases, J lost 9 bases, and 12 bases lay in between. The CDR3 loop spans 13 amino acids. The CDR3 reads CAWSVGRSSEQFF. CDR3 bases: TGTGCCTGGAGTGTAGGAAGATCAAGTGAGCAGTTCTTC.

This clone was seen a few times. The rearrangement uses TRBV18 and TRBJ2-3; D not certain. The CDR3 extends over 12 amino acids. Germline V gene data show CDR1 as KGHSH and CDR2 as LQKENI. V shed 7 bases and J shed 6 bases, with 11 bases lying between them. This chain's CDR3 is CASFLNGDTQYF. CDR3 nucleotide sequence: TGTGCCAGCTTCCTTAATGGCGATACGCAGTATTTT.

The chain links TRBV25-1 to TRBJ1-2, with 8 nucleotides matching TRBD1. This CDR3 contains 14 residues. Germline V gene data show CDR1 as MGHDK and CDR2 as SYGVNS. With V trimmed by 6 bases and J by 4 bases, 7 bases remained unmatched. This chain's CDR3 is CASRPPGQAYGYTF. The CDR3 region has the DNA TGTGCCAGCAGACCTCCGGGACAGGCCTATGGCTACACCTTC.

The chain recombines TRBV29-1 with TRBJ1-3; no clear D gene. The germline CDR1 and CDR2 sequences are SQVTM and ANQGSEA. The CDR3 loop spans 15 amino acids. The CDR3 region is CTGPLYLPRGNTIYF. The CDR3 nucleotides read TGCACCGGTCCTCTTTATTTGCCCCGTGGAAACACCATATATTTT.

The gene calls are TRBV2 and TRBJ2-5; 9 nucleotides line up with TRBD1. CDR1 is SNHLY and CDR2 is FYNNEI in the germline V gene. With 3 bases clipped from V and 1 base from J, the junction kept 12 bases outside the gene matches. This CDR3 is built from 18 residues. CDR3 nucleotides: TGTGCCAGCAGTGATTCTACGGGCATGACAGGGGGCCAAGAGACCCAGTACTTC. It encodes CASSDSTGMTGGQETQYF. Looking up the rest from reference TRBV2 and TRBJ2-5 gives the full variable domain: EPEVTQTPSHQVTQMGQEVILRCVPISNHLYFYWYRQILGQKVEFLVSFYNNEISEKSEIFDDQFSVERPDGSNFTLKIRSTKLEDSAMYFCASSDSTGMTGGQETQYFGPGTRLLVL.

This rearrangement joins TRBV5-1 to TRBJ2-7, with D uncertain. V lost 0 bases and J 6 bases, leaving 7 bases between the germline ends. Looked up from germline, CDR1 is SGHRS and CDR2 is YFSETQ. There are 12 residues in the CDR3. The CDR3 bases are TGCGCCAGCAGCTTGGATGTAGGCGAGCAGTACTTC. This translates into CASSLDVGEQYF. The whole variable domain, filled in from reference TRBV5-1 and TRBJ2-7, reads KAGVTQTPRYLIKTRGQQVTLSCSPISGHRSVSWYQQTPGQGLQFLFEYFSETQRNKGNFPGRFSGRQFSNSRSEMNVSTLELGDSALYLCASSLDVGEQYFGPGTRLTVT.

This clone was seen at least ten times. This rearrangement joins TRBV7-9 to TRBJ1-5; D remains unclear. Germline loops: CDR1 SEHNR, CDR2 FQNEAQ (reference sequence). V lost 3 bases and J 7 bases, leaving 13 bases between the germline ends. There are 14 residues in the CDR3. CDR3 DNA sequence: TGTGCCAGCAGCTTTGGATCAGGCCCCCAGCCCCAGCATTTT. Protein product: CASSFGSGPQPQHF. The whole variable domain, remainder taken from reference TRBV7-9 and TRBJ1-5, is DTGVSQNPRHKITKRGQNVTFRCDPISEHNRLYWYRQTLGQGPEFLTYFQNEAQLEKSRLLSDRFSAERPKGSFSTLEIQRTEQGDSAMYLCASSFGSGPQPQHFGDGTRLSIL.

This chain joins TRBV4-1 and TRBJ2-2; D perhaps matches TRBD2 (5 bases). Trimming removed 1 base from V and 4 bases from J, with 16 bases in between. The germline V gene encodes CDR1 MGHRA and CDR2 YSYEKL. The CDR3 is 17 amino acids. CDR3 sequence (DNA): TGCGCCAGCAGCCAAGGCCGAGGAGGCTCCCCCACCGGGGAGCTGTTTTTT. It codes for CASSQGRGGSPTGELFF.

This clone was detected a few times. The chain is built from TRBV10-3 and TRBJ1-4, with D perhaps TRBD1 (6 bases). Per the germline V gene, CDR1 is ENHRY and CDR2 is SYGVKD. Trimming took 3 bases from V and 1 from J, leaving 9 bases between them. This CDR3 is built from 15 residues. The chain's CDR3 is CAISDTRGTNEKLFF. The CDR3 DNA reads as TGTGCCATCAGTGACACCAGGGGAACTAATGAAAAACTGTTTTTT.